The rows below give T cell receptor beta chains drawn from one sample of a study of early T cells in non-severe SARS-CoV-2 infection. TCRdb analysed the 5' RACE reads with MiXCR anew, one entry per CDR3 protein. The sample includes tens of thousands of distinct CDR3 sequences, about 5.3% of them seen just once. Sample: whole blood. All receptors come from an adult who was a healthcare worker with PCR-confirmed SARS-CoV-2 infection or an uninfected control (not recorded which). Each CDR3 is given with its conserved first and last residue. Fields, in order: D gene, V gene, clone size, J gene, CDR3 length, CDR3 protein, CDR3 DNA. D genes are given only for firm matches. Clone size, where shown, is once, few, many, or a class for clones that have expanded.

>TRBD2|TRBV6-2/TRBV6-3|-|TRBJ2-1|15
CASRWTSGGAREQFF
TGTGCCAGCAGATGGACTAGCGGGGGGGCGCGCGAGCAGTTCTTC
>-|TRBV7-2|-|TRBJ2-5|15
CASSSQGSHQETQYF
TGTGCCAGCAGCTCCCAGGGCTCTCACCAAGAGACCCAGTACTTC
>TRBD2|TRBV11-2|few|TRBJ2-1|13
CASSRWLAGEQFF
TGTGCCAGCAGCCGGTGGCTAGCGGGAGAGCAGTTCTTC
>TRBD1|TRBV6-1|-|TRBJ2-7|14
CASTTGTGIYEQYF
TGTGCCAGCACTACAGGGACAGGGATATACGAGCAGTACTTC
>-|TRBV6-6|many|TRBJ1-6|15
CASSFQGTYNSPLHF
TGTGCCAGCAGTTTTCAGGGGACTTATAATTCACCCCTCCACTTT
>TRBD1|TRBV18|many|TRBJ2-1|18
CASSPRSPGQGANNEQFF
TGTGCCAGCTCACCGAGGTCTCCGGGACAGGGGGCCAACAATGAGCAGTTCTTC
>TRBD2|TRBV20-1|many|TRBJ2-1|16
CSAREFAGRGYNEQFF
TGCAGTGCTAGAGAATTCGCGGGGAGGGGATACAATGAGCAGTTCTTC
>-|TRBV18|many|TRBJ2-1|15
CASSPGPSSYNEQFF
TGTGCCAGCTCACCAGGTCCCAGCTCCTACAATGAGCAGTTCTTC
>-|TRBV7-3|-|TRBJ2-1|13
CASSQIGGNEQFF
TGTGCCAGCAGCCAAATCGGGGGTAATGAGCAGTTCTTC
>TRBD2|TRBV7-2|once|TRBJ2-3|16
CASSLARLAGGDTQYF
TGTGCCAGCAGCTTAGCACGGCTAGCGGGAGGAGATACGCAGTATTTT
>TRBD1|TRBV20-1|many|TRBJ2-7|11
CSAGQGIEQYF
TGCAGTGCCGGACAGGGGATCGAGCAGTACTTC
>-|TRBV29-1|-|TRBJ2-1|15
CSVGGGGTGFMTGFF
TGCAGCGTTGGGGGGGGCGGGACAGGCTTTATGACTGGATTCTTC
>-|TRBV11-2|many|TRBJ2-2|17
CASSPSRGGRITGELFF
TGTGCCAGCAGCCCTTCAAGAGGGGGGCGCATCACCGGGGAGCTGTTTTTT
>-|TRBV7-3|many|TRBJ1-1|14
CASSLAGTIKEAFF
TGTGCCAGCAGCCTCGCAGGGACAATTAAGGAAGCTTTCTTT
>-|TRBV12-3/TRBV12-4|many|TRBJ2-5|12
CASMGGWETQYF
TGTGCCAGCATGGGAGGTTGGGAGACCCAGTACTTC
>-|TRBV7-2|many|TRBJ1-6|14
CASSRTIPNSPLHF
TGTGCCAGCAGCCGGACGATCCCAAATTCACCCCTCCACTTT
>TRBD1|TRBV12-3/TRBV12-4|few|TRBJ2-7|14
CASSRTGGHYEQYF
TGTGCCAGCAGTCGGACAGGGGGCCACTACGAGCAGTACTTC
>TRBD1|TRBV20-1|many|TRBJ2-1|14
CSAREGGWGNEQFF
TGCAGTGCTAGAGAAGGGGGCTGGGGCAATGAGCAGTTCTTC
>-|TRBV20-1|many|TRBJ2-1|13
CSARFRRGNEQFF
TGCAGTGCTAGGTTTCGGAGAGGCAATGAGCAGTTCTTC
>TRBD2|TRBV19|few|TRBJ2-7|15
CASSIKLAASYEQYF
TGTGCCAGTAGTATAAAACTAGCGGCCTCCTACGAGCAGTACTTC
>TRBD2|TRBV4-3|few|TRBJ2-3|17
CASSQGTSGGGADTQYF
TGCGCCAGCAGCCAAGGGACTAGCGGGGGAGGCGCAGATACGCAGTATTTT
>-|TRBV6-5|many|TRBJ2-3|11
CASSYGSTQYF
TGTGCCAGCAGTTATGGGAGTACGCAGTATTTT
>-|TRBV28|few|TRBJ2-1|11
CASGRGNEQFF
TGTGCGTCCGGGAGAGGTAATGAGCAGTTCTTC
>-|TRBV5-1|many|TRBJ2-7|15
CASSARKDREGEQYF
TGCGCCAGCAGCGCGAGAAAGGACAGGGAGGGCGAGCAGTACTTC
>TRBD1|TRBV7-3|many|TRBJ1-1|15
CASSLLGQGQSEAFF
TGTGCCAGCAGCTTATTGGGACAGGGCCAGTCTGAAGCTTTCTTT
>TRBD2|TRBV20-1|many|TRBJ2-1|14
CSAAPTSGDNEQFF
TGCAGTGCCGCCCCGACTAGCGGGGACAATGAGCAGTTCTTC
>TRBD1|TRBV5-1|many|TRBJ2-5|15
CASSPDRVRGETQYF
TGCGCCAGCAGCCCGGACAGGGTGAGGGGAGAGACCCAGTACTTC
>-|TRBV30|many|TRBJ1-4|12
CAWKGGGEKLFF
TGTGCCTGGAAAGGTGGCGGGGAAAAACTGTTTTTT
>TRBD2|TRBV11-2|many|TRBJ2-7|14
CASSVTSGFYEQYF
TGTGCCAGCAGCGTGACTAGCGGGTTCTACGAGCAGTACTTC
>-|TRBV11-2|many|TRBJ2-1|14
CASSLVRGFNEQFF
TGTGCCAGCAGCTTAGTACGAGGCTTCAATGAGCAGTTCTTC
>-|TRBV12-3/TRBV12-4|few|TRBJ1-5|13
CASRRDSNQPQHF
TGTGCCAGCAGACGGGACAGCAATCAGCCCCAGCATTTT
>TRBD2|TRBV24-1|many|TRBJ2-1|16
CATSDFGTSGSYEQFF
TGTGCCACCAGTGATTTTGGGACTAGCGGGAGCTATGAGCAGTTCTTC
>-|TRBV12-3/TRBV12-4|many|TRBJ1-2|12
CASSLSRGGYTF
TGTGCCAGCAGTTTGTCCCGGGGGGGCTACACCTTC
>-|TRBV10-3|many|TRBJ2-1|15
CAISPDGSSYNEQFF
TGTGCCATCAGTCCTGACGGATCCTCCTACAATGAGCAGTTCTTC
>-|TRBV3-1|many|TRBJ2-3|14
CASSPGLEADTQYF
TGTGCCAGCAGCCCGGGCCTGGAAGCGGATACGCAGTATTTT
>-|TRBV7-2|many|TRBJ1-1|14
CASSLVAHSTEAFF
TGTGCCAGCAGCTTAGTGGCTCACTCCACTGAAGCTTTCTTT
>-|TRBV11-2|many|TRBJ2-2|16
CASSLGTIGNTGELFF
TGTGCCAGCAGCTTAGGGACAATCGGGAACACCGGGGAGCTGTTTTTT
>TRBD2|TRBV7-9|many|TRBJ2-1|15
CASSGASGIPNEQFF
TGTGCCAGCTCCGGGGCTAGCGGGATTCCCAATGAGCAGTTCTTC
>-|TRBV20-1|many|TRBJ1-5|14
CSALLGGVNQPQHF
TGCAGTGCTCTCCTTGGGGGGGTTAATCAGCCCCAGCATTTT
>-|TRBV9|many|TRBJ1-3|13
CASSGSAGNTIYF
TGTGCCAGCAGCGGCTCAGCGGGAAACACCATATATTTT
>-|TRBV14|many|TRBJ2-3|16
CASSRGWRELVDTQYF
TGTGCCAGCAGCCGGGGATGGCGGGAACTGGTAGATACGCAGTATTTT
>-|TRBV7-8|-|TRBJ2-2|11
CASSLEGELFF
TGTGCCAGCAGCTTAGAAGGGGAGCTGTTTTTT
>-|TRBV7-9|few|TRBJ2-4|14
CASSLAGQANIQYF
TGTGCCAGCAGCTTAGCGGGACAAGCAAACATTCAGTACTTC
>-|TRBV5-6|-|TRBJ2-3|14
CASSTGLSTDTQYF
TGTGCCAGCAGCACCGGACTGTCCACAGATACGCAGTATTTT
>-|TRBV24-1|many|TRBJ2-2|16
CATSDAGTANTGELFF
TGTGCCACCAGTGATGCGGGTACCGCGAACACCGGGGAGCTGTTTTTT
>-|TRBV11-3|many|TRBJ2-3|13
CASSLAWGDTQYF
TGTGCCAGCAGCTTAGCCTGGGGAGATACGCAGTATTTT
>TRBD2|TRBV5-4|-|TRBJ2-2|16
CASSLASGRADGELFF
TGTGCCAGCAGCTTGGCTAGCGGGAGGGCCGACGGGGAGCTGTTTTTT
>TRBD1|TRBV15|many|TRBJ1-4|15
CATSREATGEEKLFF
TGTGCCACCAGCAGGGAAGCGACAGGGGAAGAAAAACTGTTTTTT
>-|TRBV20-1|many|TRBJ2-5|14
CSASLSGVGETQYF
TGCAGTGCTAGCCTTTCAGGGGTTGGGGAGACCCAGTACTTC
>-|TRBV7-9|-|TRBJ2-3|15
CASSPPPGVEDTQYF
TGTGCCAGCAGCCCACCCCCGGGCGTAGAGGATACGCAGTATTTT
>TRBD1|TRBV6-5|many|TRBJ2-2|14
CASSLGQAAGELFF
TGTGCCAGCAGCCTGGGACAGGCCGCCGGGGAGCTGTTTTTT
>-|TRBV20-1|many|TRBJ2-1|14
CSASHRDRNNEQFF
TGCAGTGCTAGTCACCGGGATAGAAACAATGAGCAGTTCTTC
>TRBD1|TRBV6-6|few|TRBJ1-5|20
CASSEDRTGRRRNSNQPQHF
TGTGCCAGCAGCGAAGACCGGACAGGGAGGCGACGTAATAGCAATCAGCCCCAGCATTTT